This T cell receptor beta chain came from a study of T cell changes during pregnancy in multiple sclerosis. V dropped 3 bases and J dropped 6; count of bases not matched to a gene: 8. Germline V gene data show CDR1 as MNHNS and CDR2 as SASEGT. The CDR3 spans 16 residues. TCRdb's table, derived via immunoSEQ multiplex PCR, lists solely in-frame clones and lacks some. The sample has roughly 56,000 clones, about 90% seen once. This chain connects TRBV6-1 to TRBJ1-5; 10 bases match TRBD1. Sequencing used CD4+ T cells from peripheral blood mononuclear cells, obtained after pregnancy. The TCR comes from a female donor in good health, enrolled as a control in a pregnancy study. The CDR3 is CASSESGGQGLQPQHF. CDR3 coding DNA: TGTGCCAGCAGTGAGTCCGGGGGACAGGGGCTTCAGCCCCAGCATTTT.